A selection of T cell receptor beta chains follows, all from one sample in a study of blood T cell repertoires in COVID-19. Sequencing used immunoSEQ multiplex PCR; TCRdb keeps in-frame clones, though not all of them. The sample contains 250,000 to 300,000 clones, approximately 90% of which appear only once. The specimen was peripheral blood. All receptors derive from a woman aged 50 to 60 who had recovered from COVID-19. CDR3s include the opening cysteine and the closing phenylalanine or tryptophan.

j_call: TRBJ2-3; v_call: TRBV6-1; cdr3_aa: CASSGTSGGAADTQYF
j_call: TRBJ2-7; v_call: TRBV7-9; cdr3_aa: CASSFQGNYYEQYF
j_call: TRBJ1-4; v_call: TRBV28; cdr3_aa: CASSRQGKGEKLFF
j_call: TRBJ1-2; v_call: TRBV5-1; cdr3_aa: CASSRGREVYGYTF
j_call: TRBJ2-7; v_call: TRBV5-1; cdr3_aa: CASSLASGTTYEQYF
j_call: TRBJ2-7; v_call: TRBV6-2/TRBV6-3; cdr3_aa: CASSLPGAVSGFAYEQYF
j_call: TRBJ2-3; v_call: TRBV6-1; cdr3_aa: CASSGTSGGRYTDTQYF
j_call: TRBJ1-2; v_call: TRBV7-2; cdr3_aa: CASSLDVQNYGYTF
j_call: TRBJ1-4; v_call: TRBV30; cdr3_aa: CAWTLQGITNEKLFF
j_call: TRBJ2-3; v_call: TRBV4-2; cdr3_aa: CASSQEVGGPDTQYF
j_call: TRBJ2-2; v_call: TRBV7-3; cdr3_aa: CASSRDYRNTGELFF
j_call: TRBJ1-1; v_call: TRBV5-3; cdr3_aa: CAKEGLNTEAFF
j_call: TRBJ1-2; v_call: TRBV30; cdr3_aa: CAWVGQGIIRGYTF
j_call: TRBJ1-1; v_call: TRBV6-2/TRBV6-3; cdr3_aa: CASSSTGAGNTEAFF
j_call: TRBJ2-5; v_call: TRBV18; cdr3_aa: CASSPPEVAETQYF
j_call: TRBJ1-3; v_call: TRBV11-2; cdr3_aa: CASSSSQFSGNTIYF
j_call: TRBJ2-7; v_call: TRBV1; cdr3_aa: CTSSQRGTEPSKQYF
j_call: TRBJ1-1; v_call: TRBV5-1; cdr3_aa: CASRETGGNTEAFF
j_call: TRBJ2-7; v_call: TRBV21-1; cdr3_aa: CASSKLGGTYEQYF
j_call: TRBJ2-2; v_call: TRBV7-2; cdr3_aa: CASSLRLAGGRSNTGELFF
j_call: TRBJ2-7; v_call: TRBV28; cdr3_aa: CASSWQRYYEQYF
j_call: TRBJ1-1; v_call: TRBV9; cdr3_aa: CASSVAPSNRADTEAFF
j_call: TRBJ1-4; v_call: TRBV7-8; cdr3_aa: CASSLARGDEKLFF
j_call: TRBJ2-7; v_call: TRBV27; cdr3_aa: CASSISGGSVYEQYF
j_call: TRBJ2-2; v_call: TRBV4-1; cdr3_aa: CASSQDETSGRVRELFF
j_call: TRBJ1-1; v_call: TRBV5-1; cdr3_aa: CASSWTGDTEAFF
j_call: TRBJ1-1; v_call: TRBV2; cdr3_aa: CASSGSGSEAFF
j_call: TRBJ2-5; v_call: TRBV13; cdr3_aa: CASSPYRGRTGETQYF
j_call: TRBJ2-7; v_call: TRBV11-2; cdr3_aa: CASAGWSGGTEQYF
j_call: TRBJ2-7; v_call: TRBV19; cdr3_aa: CASSIQGLYEQYF
j_call: TRBJ1-1; v_call: TRBV18; cdr3_aa: CASSGTGGNTEAFF
j_call: TRBJ1-5; v_call: TRBV30; cdr3_aa: CAWSEKLGQGDQPQHF
j_call: TRBJ2-4; v_call: TRBV15; cdr3_aa: CATSRNPGQGSIQYF
j_call: TRBJ2-3; v_call: TRBV6-2/TRBV6-3; cdr3_aa: CASSYYYRGRGADTQYF
j_call: TRBJ2-7; v_call: TRBV19; cdr3_aa: CASSPTGSSSYEQYF
j_call: TRBJ1-1; v_call: TRBV5-1; cdr3_aa: CASSLEKRRDRFGAFF
j_call: TRBJ2-5; v_call: TRBV28; cdr3_aa: CASSTPVGGGETQYF
j_call: TRBJ2-7; v_call: TRBV6-5; cdr3_aa: CASSRHATYEQYF
j_call: TRBJ1-4; v_call: TRBV25-1; cdr3_aa: CASSDNAKGEKLFF
j_call: TRBJ1-5; v_call: TRBV4-2; cdr3_aa: CASSPVAGARGNQPQHF
j_call: TRBJ2-5; v_call: TRBV30; cdr3_aa: CAWIGTDQETQYF
j_call: TRBJ2-2; v_call: TRBV7-2; cdr3_aa: CASSRELTGELFF
j_call: TRBJ1-4; v_call: TRBV5-3; cdr3_aa: CARSLAGEEEKLFF
j_call: TRBJ1-2; v_call: TRBV28; cdr3_aa: CASSLTAYYGYTF
j_call: TRBJ2-7; v_call: TRBV15; cdr3_aa: CATSRVDGHEQYF
j_call: TRBJ2-6; v_call: TRBV30; cdr3_aa: CAWSVNGAGANVLTF
j_call: TRBJ2-3; v_call: TRBV5-1; cdr3_aa: CASSPPAGMTDTQYF
j_call: TRBJ2-5; v_call: TRBV5-1; cdr3_aa: CASSLTGTSEETQYF
j_call: TRBJ1-1; v_call: TRBV19; cdr3_aa: CASLGNTEAFF
j_call: TRBJ2-2; v_call: TRBV7-2; cdr3_aa: CASSSGTRKPGELFF
j_call: TRBJ2-1; v_call: TRBV27; cdr3_aa: CASSLTREIYNEQFF
j_call: TRBJ2-7; v_call: TRBV28; cdr3_aa: CASSAPGTIGEQYF
j_call: TRBJ1-1; v_call: TRBV27; cdr3_aa: CASSPTGGASQAFF
j_call: TRBJ2-2; v_call: TRBV14; cdr3_aa: CASSQDWGRELFF
j_call: TRBJ2-2; v_call: TRBV5-5; cdr3_aa: CASSSSHERTGPDTGELFF
j_call: TRBJ2-3; v_call: TRBV29-1; cdr3_aa: CSSSWTGGSTDTQYF
j_call: TRBJ2-5; v_call: TRBV30; cdr3_aa: CAGHRGPETQYF